The 14 T cell receptor beta chains below all came from one sample that was sequenced in a study of blood T cells in healthy people across ages. PCR was performed a second time for about 6 to 11 cycles using a sample-barcoded 5' primer and a J-beta primer mix. TCRdb redid the calling of the 5' RACE reads with MiXCR, one entry per CDR3 protein. The sample consists of some 930,000 distinct CDR3 sequences, approximately 32% of them appearing once. This sample was also put to use in a study of T cells of mothers and their children.

The sequenced sample consisted of blood. The receptors were gathered from a woman aged 40 to 49 in good health.

This rearrangement joins TRBV7-2 to TRBJ2-3; 8 nucleotides align to TRBD2. This CDR3 comprises 17 residues. The germline gives CDR1 SGHTA, CDR2 FQGNSA. V shed 5 bases and J 2 bases; nucleotides not matched to a gene: 12. Here the CDR3 DNA reads TGTGCCAGCAGCCCCCGGACTAGCCGGGGATACACAGATACGCAGTATTTT. It encodes CASSPRTSRGYTDTQYF.

This clonotype was found many times. This chain links TRBV12-3 or TRBV12-4 with TRBJ2-3, with 10 bases aligning to TRBD2. The junction had 4 bases not matched to a gene; V was cut back by 6 bases and J by 1 base. This CDR3 is built from 15 residues. Here the CDR3 reads CASSPGTSGTDTQYF. The CDR3 DNA reads TGTGCCAGCAGCCCCGGGACTAGCGGCACAGATACGCAGTATTTT.

The genes are TRBV5-6 and TRBJ2-7; 9 positions match TRBD1. This CDR3 comprises 15 residues. Trimming took 3 bases from V and 4 from J; bases not matched to a gene: 8. Germline CDR1 is SGHDT and CDR2 is YYEEEE. The CDR3 is CASSSGTGNFYEQYF. The CDR3 nucleotides read TGTGCCAGCAGCTCCGGGACAGGGAATTTTTACGAGCAGTACTTC.

The chain uses TRBV20-1 and TRBJ1-2; the match to TRBD1 covers 8 bases. Germline CDR1 is DFQATT and CDR2 is SNEGSKA (reference sequence). J was trimmed by 0 bases and V by 3 bases; bases with no gene match: 6. The CDR3 sequence is 15 residues long. The CDR3 loop reads CSASPRGPTNYGYTF. In DNA, the CDR3 is TGCAGTGCTAGCCCCAGGGGGCCCACTAACTATGGCTACACCTTC.

The chain combines TRBV6-6 with TRBJ2-1; TRBD2 aligns across 9 bases. Germline CDR1 and CDR2: MNHNY and SVGAGI (reference sequence). The CDR3 length is 16 residues. V lost 2 bases and J lost 4; bases outside the gene matches: 6. The CDR3 here is CASSYVAGGRYNEQFF. CDR3 DNA sequence: TGTGCCAGCAGTTACGTGGCGGGGGGGCGATACAATGAGCAGTTCTTC.

This clonotype appeared many times. The chain is built from TRBV29-1 and TRBJ2-5; 8 bases line up with TRBD2. The CDR3 runs to 12 residues. Germline V lookup: CDR1 SQVTM, CDR2 ANQGSEA. With 7 bases clipped from V and 5 bases from J, the junction kept 6 bases outside the gene matches. DNA for the CDR3: TGCAGCGCGGCCCGGGGGGGCGAGACCCAGTACTTC. Translation: CSAARGGETQYF. Together with reference TRBV29-1 and TRBJ2-5, the CDR3 gives the full variable domain: SAVISQKPSRDICQRGTSLTIQCQVDSQVTMMFWYRQQPGQSLTLIATANQGSEATYESGFVIDKFPISRPNLTFSTLTVSNMSPEDSSIYLCSAARGGETQYFGPGTRLLVL.

J is TRBJ1-5 and V is TRBV4-1, with TRBD1 identical over 7 bases. This CDR3 has 16 residues. Germline CDR1 and CDR2: MGHRA and YSYEKL. Trimming at V came to 0 bases and at J to 7 bases, leaving 9 bases not matched to a gene. The CDR3 sequence: CASSQEGRPRGQPQHF. For the CDR3, the DNA is TGCGCCAGCAGCCAAGAGGGTAGGCCCAGGGGGCAGCCCCAGCATTTT.

This clonotype turned up a few times. The V and J genes are TRBV5-6 and TRBJ2-1; D is unclear. CDR1 is SGHDT, CDR2 YYEEEE, per germline. With 4 bases removed from V and 0 bases from J, the gap between germline ends came to 14 bases. CDR3 length: 16 residues. The CDR3 DNA is TGTGCCAGCAGCCGGACCGCTCGGAGCTCCTACAATGAGCAGTTCTTC. Its translation: CASSRTARSSYNEQFF.

This clonotype turned up a few times. This chain uses TRBV28 with TRBJ1-1; D is uncertain. Germline lookup yields CDR1 MDHEN and CDR2 SYDVKM. This CDR3 is 13 amino acids long. Deletions cut 4 bases from V and 1 base from J, with 7 bases between. This chain's CDR3 is CASSSVQNTEAFF. Written as DNA, the CDR3 is TGTGCCAGCAGTTCAGTCCAGAACACTGAAGCTTTCTTT.

This clonotype was detected many times. The genes are TRBV20-1 and TRBJ2-7; 9 bases align to TRBD1. V was clipped by 1 base and J by 4 bases; unmatched bases: 8. This CDR3 has 15 residues. Germline CDR1 is DFQATT and CDR2 is SNEGSKA (reference sequence). The CDR3 bases are TGCAGTGCTAGAGGGACCGGGACAGGGATTTACGAGCAGTACTTC. Protein sequence: CSARGTGTGIYEQYF.

The gene calls are TRBV20-1 and TRBJ2-5; the D is unclear. V was trimmed by 2 bases and J by 5 bases, leaving 6 bases between them. The CDR3 is 11 residues long. Germline CDR1 is DFQATT and CDR2 is SNEGSKA (reference sequence). CDR3: CSARSGETQYF. For the CDR3, the DNA is TGCAGTGCTAGATCCGGTGAGACCCAGTACTTC.

This clonotype showed up many times. The chain recombines TRBV7-2 with TRBJ2-5; 8 bases line up with TRBD2. The CDR3 length is 16 residues. Germline values: CDR1 SGHTA, CDR2 FQGNSA. The J segment lost 5 bases and the V segment lost 5 bases, leaving 13 bases of the junction unmatched. In DNA form, the CDR3 reads TGTGCCAGCAGCCCTAGAAAAGCGGGGGCAGGGGAGACCCAGTACTTC. This encodes CASSPRKAGAGETQYF.

Ten or more counts support this clonotype. The gene calls are TRBV7-6 and TRBJ2-3; 10 bases map to TRBD2. This CDR3 has 16 amino acids. Germline values: CDR1 SGHVS, CDR2 FNYEAQ. Trimming took 2 bases from V and 2 from J; bases not matched to a gene: 4. DNA of the CDR3: TGTGCCAGCAGCTTAAGCGGACTAGCGGACACAGATACGCAGTATTTT. Translation: CASSLSGLADTDTQYF.

This clonotype has a handful of counts. The CDR3 DNA sequence: TGTGCCAGCAGTTATAGAGACAATCAGCCCCAGCATTTT. Its protein product is CASSYRDNQPQHF. The V gene is TRBV6-2 or TRBV6-3, the J gene TRBJ1-5; D remains ambiguous. CDR3 length: 13 residues. The ends were cut back, 3 bases at V and 3 bases at J, with 6 bases in the middle. Germline V lookup: CDR1 MNHEY, CDR2 SVGEGT.